This TCR beta chain was recovered during a study of T cells in localized non-small cell lung cancer. Germline V gene data show CDR1 as SGHNT and CDR2 as YENEEA. With V trimmed by 5 bases and J by 2 bases, 6 bases remained unmatched. The CDR3 runs to 14 residues. Sequencing used immunoSEQ multiplex PCR; TCRdb keeps in-frame clones, though not all of them. The data hold approximately 30,000 clones, with 78% observed a single time. The chain carries TRBV11-3 and TRBJ2-7; TRBD1 aligns across 7 bases. This clonotype originated in a male donor aged 60 or older with stage II squamous cell lung carcinoma. This specimen consisted of peripheral blood, obtained before any cancer treatment. The CDR3 is CASSPTGVAYEQYF. CDR3 coding DNA: TGTGCCAGCAGCCCTACAGGGGTTGCCTACGAGCAGTACTTC.